The T cell receptor beta chain under discussion was sequenced for a study of identical twins (dated by TCRdb to the mid-2010s). Describing the broader study: TCR alpha and beta repertoires from monozygotic twins, unrelated adults of various ages and cord blood were deep-sequenced to test whether fetal clonotypes persist. Replicate twin experiments were performed at different times using different library preparation protocols to rule out contamination. Paper-wide results and their limitations: Compared with coincidental sharing between unrelated individuals, out-of-frame TCR alpha sequences shared between twins had an excess of sequences with low generation probability. Excess twin sharing in beta out-of-frame sequences was weaker because fewer shared sequences lowered the signal-to-noise ratio. In monozygotic twins, recombination models systematically underestimated out-of-frame TCR alpha sharing, but the models matched the sharing seen between unrelated individuals. Zero-insertion analyses could be partly confounded by invariant T cells such as MAIT and iNKT, though diverse VJ usage argued against such confounding for most clonotypes. Because the same donors could not be followed over many years, conclusions were based on cross-sectional statistical analysis. Fewer insertions were carried by abundant cord blood beta clonotypes, a similar but weaker trend appeared in young adult naive repertoires, and no such trend appeared in memory repertoires.

CDR1 and CDR2 (MNHNS, SASEGT) derive from the germline V gene. The germline ends are 15 bases apart after V is trimmed by 6 bases and J by 3 bases. The CDR3 spans 15 residues, from the cysteine through the phenylalanine. Of all the DNA, just the CDR3 is kept, 45 bases in frame from base 1. Libraries were prepared through 5' RACE. The run used an Illumina HiSeq 2000. Template switching added a universal primer binding site, and the final cDNA carried a unique molecular identifier that allowed TCR cDNA molecules to be counted accurately. Specific primers in the conserved constant-segment region were used to synthesize first-strand cDNA for TCR alpha and beta chains. Each cDNA library was double barcoded, with a SMART-Mk sample barcode plus Illumina barcodes, to control for contamination. TruSeq adapter sequences and Illumina sample barcodes were added in two successive PCR steps. The TCR alpha and beta cDNA libraries were sequenced on the Illumina HiSeq platform using custom primers. Turning to the authors' computational methods: Raw reads were processed with MiGEC to extract unique molecular identifiers, and MiXCR was used to determine CDR3 positions. Recombination models were inferred per individual with the repgenHMM and IGoR tools using an EM algorithm. The analysis of shared clonotypes was done with the tcR package in R, with sharing normalized by the product of cloneset sizes. To study raw recombination without the effects of thymic and clonal selection, out-of-frame nonproductive sequences were analyzed. Using fastp at Q25 and MiXCR, TCRdb reprocessed the public reads and kept productive beta chains. Rows merge per CDR3 protein into single entries with the most common DNA and genes. TCRdb's processing, not the study's, gives the V and J calls here. In this sample the table shows 700,000 or so distinct CDR3 sequences, less than 10% of which occur a single time. The ten biggest clones cover around 0.98% of the sample.

With respect to this clonotype: The antigen it binds to is not known. Within one base of it there is no much larger clone, and no base qualities were kept.

All donors were healthy Caucasians. The twin cohort comprised three pairs of female monozygotic twins, all aged roughly 18 to 29 years. Peripheral blood mononuclear cells were used as the source from which RNA for TCR libraries was isolated. The same sample was also used in a study of yellow fever vaccine responses in identical twins. As the second paper documents: The authors reported that the T cell response to vaccination in identical twins appeared partly convergent and partly personalized. The study precisely tracked vaccine-responding T cell clones in identical twins.

This TCR derives from a woman younger than 35 in good health. The chain employs TRBV6-1 and TRBJ2-1; the D call could be TRBD1 or TRBD2, with each sharing 6 bases. Sequencing was done on a sample of PBMCs. In nucleotides, the sequence is TGTGCCAGCAGACCCGGGGGCTTACTCTACAATGAGCAGTTCTTC. This yields the protein CASRPGGLLYNEQFF.